This T cell receptor beta chain is drawn from a study of cytomegalovirus exposure and HLA in healthy donors (TCRdb year 2017). Regarding the research as a whole: An earlier analysis of approximately 640 of the donors reported 250 to 350 Gb of sequence data and 100 million to 140 million unique TCR beta sequences from approximately 180 million T cells. Approximately 310 gigabases of sequencing data and some 85 million unique TCR sequences were included in an early release covering about 620 HLA-typed donors. The study was designed to test whether signatures of past pathogen exposure could be identified by cataloging public T cell receptors. Across 398 genotyped donors of the cohort, an average of roughly 250,000 unique TCR beta nucleotide sequences per donor were sequenced, and approximately 17% of those sequences were non-productive. Rather than drawing on any new phenotypic data, the later analysis identified candidate immune exposures from TCR beta sequences and the way those sequences occurred across donors. Because of strong linkage in the cohort, a few DR-DQ haplotypes were treated as single units for association and clustering. HLA typing covered class I and class II loci at four-digit resolution. A later analysis re-analyzed previously published TCR beta repertoires from 660 or so donors and added high-resolution HLA genotyping to study TCR occurrence patterns. To predict cytomegalovirus infection status, the study brought together high-throughput TCR immunosequencing, statistical association of individual TCRs with disease status, and machine learning. In a later genetic analysis, genome-wide SNP genotypes for 398 of the 666 donors were used, and that subset was treated as a discovery cohort. Donor age, sex, ethnicity and CMV serostatus were compiled together with the repertoire data. The number of donors typed differed by locus, with about 620-630 for A, B, C, DRB1 and DQB1, about 500 for DQA1, 600 to 610 for DPA1, and approximately 470 for DPB1. Besides the first cohort of under 700 subjects, a separate validation cohort made up of over 95 different subjects was used. Every discovery cohort repertoire had been produced on one sequencing platform. Using immunosequencing, the study profiled T cell repertoires from 500 to 800 subjects and related those repertoires to cytomegalovirus serostatus. Of the roughly 410 genotyped donors, approximately 80% were placed in the genetic ancestry cluster associated with self-reported Caucasian donors. In an earlier analysis of over 550 of the donors, high-throughput TCR beta sequencing was used to judge whether each TCR beta V gene segment behaved as functional or pseudogenic. Overall study outcomes, separate from this receptor: The authors suggested that the approach could potentially be generalized to other disease states and immunological phenotypes. In a later genetic analysis, fewer N-insertions in productive TCRs were reported among donors in an Asian-associated ancestry cluster than the approximately 670-donor mean. The classifier was reported to diagnose cytomegalovirus status with high specificity and sensitivity in both the original cohort and the validation cohort. A later genetic analysis associated a missense DCLRE1C variant with V-gene and J-gene trimming of TCR beta chains, and an independent cohort replicated the association. The earlier analysis of some 560 of the donors excluded approximately 15 rarely observed V segments, including chromosome 9 orphons, because counts were too low. At a false discovery rate of 0.05, a later analysis linked around 17,000 TCR beta sequences to specific HLA alleles. In a later analysis, HLA-associated TCR beta chains showed more clonal expansion and lower generation probabilities than non-associated chains that were equally common. Most TCR sequences were seen in very few donors, while some public TCRs were found in many individuals. Presence/absence analyses assumed roughly uniform sequencing depth across donors, an assumption that may not hold. According to a later analysis, parvovirus B19, influenza, CMV and Epstein-Barr virus appeared linked to several top co-occurrence clusters. Correlated functional status among segregating V segments might reflect linkage disequilibrium, but an unknown experimental factor could not be ruled out. A later analysis found that most CMV-associated TCR beta chains appeared HLA-restricted, with HLA associations seemingly driven largely by CMV exposure. The study gave a list of about 170 TCR beta chains associated with cytomegalovirus. In an earlier analysis of some 540 of the donors, most TCR beta V segments appeared in productive rearrangements about 90% or about 30% of the time, broadly matching IMGT annotations. According to a later analysis, TCR association rates differed among HLA loci, with DRB1 alleles showing the most associated TCRs and HLA-C alleles showing the fewest. A further reported finding was that TCR beta sequences accurately predicted the HLA-A and HLA-B alleles for most subjects in the first cohort. Immune exposure information for the cohort was limited to CMV serostatus. Three of the identified cytomegalovirus-associated TCR beta chains were confirmed in vitro to be specific for cytomegalovirus antigens. The cohort was sequenced for TCR beta chains only, and without alpha or paired-chain data the features that could be detected were limited. When HLA alleles, especially DR and DQ, strongly co-occurred, attributing TCR associations to individual alleles was difficult. A cluster of highly shared sequence variants was judged likely to represent a technical artifact of the sequencing pipeline. Because some donors lacked HLA typing at each locus, the association tests relied only on the typed subset. Because the 87-base-pair reads could not distinguish some IMGT-functional V segments, including TRBV6-2 and TRBV6-3, those segments were excluded.

This clone was counted between two and nine times. Its antigen is not yet known. No per-base quality is available; no much larger clone lies one base away. Compared with germline, V lacks 7 bases and J lacks 3 bases; bases without a gene match: 8. The CDR3 holds 14 amino acids from the cysteine to the phenylalanine. Only the CDR3 DNA stays, 42 bases, in frame from base 1. CDR1 and CDR2 are read off the germline V gene as SNHLY and FYNNEI. Libraries were prepared through the immunoSEQ multiplex PCR assay. For the multiplex PCR, a mixture combining 60 forward primers for TCR Vbeta segments and 13 reverse primers for TCR Jbeta segments was used. Amplification of the CDR3 region of rearranged TCR beta genes was performed with a multiplex PCR assay on genomic DNA. The Illumina HiSeq System was used to sequence the amplified TCR beta libraries as 87-base-pair reads. The study's own analysis went as follows. Across the 640 or so repertoires, a later analysis counted tens of millions of unique TCR beta chains, roughly 11 million of which were shared by at least two donors. To remove PCR and sequencing errors, raw reads were error-corrected and collapsed into unique sequences using a nearest-neighbor algorithm that merged closely related sequences. V, D and J gene segments were assigned by aligning CDR3 sequences to IMGT reference sequences. Each retained sequence needed at least a six-nucleotide match to both a V gene segment and a J gene segment. A rearrangement was called productive if the CDR3 had no stop codons and remained in frame with V and J, and every other rearrangement was called non-productive. CDR3 was defined according to IMGT convention as the region running from the second conserved V-encoded cysteine to the conserved J-encoded phenylalanine. The earlier analysis of about 590 of the donors excluded sequences that lacked an unambiguous match to a single V gene segment. In an earlier analysis of a few hundred of the donors, a V segment was called functional when productive rearrangements were above 56.7%, and segregating when the standard deviation between donors exceeded 5%. To diagnose cytomegalovirus status from the catalog of TCR beta chain sequences, a statistical classification framework was built. In a later analysis, V and J genes were assigned by comparing TCR nucleotide sequences against IMGT/GENE-DB human TR gene sequences. In a later analysis, CDR3 sequences and most-parsimonious VDJ recombination scenarios were assigned using the TCRdist pipeline. A later analysis defined each TCR beta chain by its CDR3 amino acid sequence plus V-gene family, and excluded reads lacking a unique V-gene family. A later analysis removed 550 to 650 highly shared, low-generation-probability nucleotide sequences to deal with suspected cross-contamination and a sequencing artifact. A later analysis calculated a clonal expansion index for each public chain from normalized within-repertoire ranks of inferred template counts. A later analysis computed generation probabilities with a VDJ recombination model fitted to out-of-frame rearrangements, and checked the results against IGoR. In a later analysis, hypergeometric tests were used to score TCR-TCR, TCR-HLA and TCR-CMV co-occurrence, with a repertoire-size bias correction applied to TCR pairs. To estimate false discovery rates, a later analysis permuted the HLA or CMV assignments 20 times. A later analysis grouped co-occurring TCRs with DBSCAN, adding TCRdist sequence similarity when clustering within HLA-allele-positive subsets. Repertoires with fewer than 30,000 or more than 120,000 public chains were left out of co-occurrence clustering, as were about 5 repertoires with anomalous nucleotide sharing. The table was pulled from immuneACCESS by TCRdb, which kept in-frame rearrangements only. Such tables lose some clones; where checked, under half of the loss comes from unresolved V genes, and the rest has no known cause. V, J and clone size reflect that table, while D and trimming were determined from the DNA. The sample table contains under 150,000 clones; only one count was recorded for around 68% of them. The ten largest account for 3.5% to 5% of the sample.

The cohort was made up of 666 healthy bone marrow donors. At the time of sampling, every cohort member was nominally healthy, though immune exposures that went unrecorded were likely present. The donor tested CMV seropositive and was one of the 289 seropositive cohort members. A peripheral blood sample was collected from each donor, and TCR beta sequencing was performed on peripheral blood mononuclear cells. The Qiagen DNeasy Blood Extraction Kit was used to extract genomic DNA from the blood cell samples. The clonotype was recovered from a woman between 35 and 50 years old in good health and CMV-seropositive. The chain is assembled from TRBV2 and TRBJ2-5, and 7 bases in between align with TRBD2. The sequenced material came from PBMCs. Read as DNA, the sequence is TGTGCCAGCATGGAGCGAGCGGGAAAAGAGACCCAGTACTTC. It specifies CASMERAGKETQYF.